This T cell receptor beta chain derives from a study of vaccination and CD4 T cells after COVID-19. Study-level information: Post-vaccine sampling followed dose two by a median 72 days (range 14 to 241).

Cultured CD4+ T-cell DNA underwent Oncomine TCR Beta short-read sequencing. TCRdb re-called the PCR reads through MiXCR, storing one row per CDR3 protein. The sample yields just over 3,500 distinct CDR3 sequences, 30% to 40% seen once. Stated treatment: roughly 10-day PBMC culture with coronavirus spike peptide pools or control peptides (ViraFEST assay). Under the ViraFEST approach, antigen-specific T cells were expanded with peptide pools and TCRs subsequently sequenced. IL-2 (around 9.1 IU/ml) and peptide pools (about 9.4 ug/ml) were added to cultures of over 1.5 million PBMCs per well. In regard to this clonotype: Its cognate antigen is unknown.

Germline lookup yields CDR1 SGHDN and CDR2 FVKESK. After removal of 5 bases from V and 6 bases from J, the junction contained 6 bases not matched to a gene. This CDR3 region has 13 residues. The clonotype comes from a human donor who had recovered from COVID-19. Sequencing used CD4+ T cells from blood, cultured in vitro. The V and J genes are TRBV14 and TRBJ1-2; TRBD1 matches 7 bases. In DNA, the CDR3 is TGTGCCAGCAGCTACAGGGGAGGCAATGGCTACACCTTC. Translation gives CASSYRGGNGYTF.